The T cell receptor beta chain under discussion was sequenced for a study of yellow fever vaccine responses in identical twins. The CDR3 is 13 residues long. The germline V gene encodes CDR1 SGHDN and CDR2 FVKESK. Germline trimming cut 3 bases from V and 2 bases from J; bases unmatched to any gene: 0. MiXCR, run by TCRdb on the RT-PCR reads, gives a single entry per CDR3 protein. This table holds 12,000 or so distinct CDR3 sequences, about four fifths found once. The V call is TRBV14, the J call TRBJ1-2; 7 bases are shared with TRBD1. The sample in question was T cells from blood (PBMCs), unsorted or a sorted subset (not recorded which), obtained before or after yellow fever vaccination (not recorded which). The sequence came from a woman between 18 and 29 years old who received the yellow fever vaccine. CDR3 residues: CASSQTGNYGYTF. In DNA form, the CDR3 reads TGTGCCAGCAGCCAGACAGGGAACTATGGCTACACCTTC. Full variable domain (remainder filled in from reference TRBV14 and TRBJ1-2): EAGVTQFPSHSVIEKGQTVTLRCDPISGHDNLYWYRRVMGKEIKFLLHFVKESKQDESGMPNNRFLAERTGGTYSTLKVQPAELEDSGVYFCASSQTGNYGYTFGSGTRLTVV.